This T cell receptor (beta chain) was retrieved from a study of neoadjuvant anti-PD-1 for oral cavity cancer (dated by TCRdb to about 2021). Concerning the study at large: Before undergoing curative-intent surgical resection, most patients got three to four biweekly nivolumab doses at 3 mg/kg. Under RECIST 1.1, a patient counted as a responder if showing complete response, partial response or stable disease, and as a non-responder if showing progression. Patients who did not progress were given a fourth nivolumab dose at about day 43 and had definitive surgical resection on days 50-56. An approximately 33% response rate was observed in the parent correlative cohort, in which around eleven patients were included.

The time point label here, explained by the study, means: before neoadjuvant nivolumab. The patients had newly diagnosed stage II-IVA oral cavity squamous cell carcinoma and had not received any prior systemic or radiation treatment. The cohort consisted of patients with HPV-negative, locally advanced oral cavity squamous cell carcinoma. Peripheral blood mononuclear cells were analyzed directly and were not maintained or expanded in culture. The samples were obtained from a longitudinal correlative study of a single-arm phase II trial testing neoadjuvant nivolumab in oral cavity squamous cell carcinoma. Subject-matched pre- and post-treatment PBMCs and tumors from three responders and three non-responders were subjected to genomic DNA-based TCRbeta sequencing. Peripheral blood mononuclear cells were collected before nivolumab treatment and again after treatment, at the time of surgery. Genomic DNA was isolated from PBMCs using the Maxwell RSC DNA from Cells kit.

General study outcomes and caveats: Within PBMCs, T cell clonality (Gini index) was significantly higher in non-responders than responders after neoadjuvant nivolumab. Higher pretreatment blood Treg/Th17 ratios correlated with both higher pretreatment blood TCRbeta clonality and lower post-treatment tumor TCRbeta clonality. Only a few patients per response group were included in the TCR analyses, and larger cohorts for validation were called for by the authors.

According to the germline V gene, CDR1 reads MNHEY and CDR2 reads SVGAGI. V is clipped by 4 bases and J by 1 base, and the sequence between their germline boundaries is 11 bases long. Inclusive of the bounding cysteine and phenylalanine, the CDR3 is 15 residues long. The only DNA kept is the CDR3, 45 bases in frame from the first base. For deep sequencing, each PBMC sample was run in six replicates, with libraries mostly built from 480 ng of input genomic DNA. The immunoSEQ hsTCRbeta kit was used to prepare TCRbeta libraries according to the manufacturer's instructions. Sequencing of the completed libraries took place using an Illumina NovaSeq 6000 S4 flow cell after they had been pooled to approximately 3 nM. Per the source publication's procedure: Raw data preprocessing and quality control were performed with the immunoSEQ Analyzer. The analysis was restricted to productive rearrangements, with each unique CDR3 amino acid sequence defining a clonotype. Repertoire clonality was estimated as the Gini-Simpson index, which was calculated using the R package tcR. Student's t test was used to compare Gini indices, and Pearson correlation was used to assess associations with tumor size change. This immuneACCESS table, as held by TCRdb, lists in-frame sequences with V and J called but not all clones. Of the missing ones, under half trace to an unresolved V gene in checked studies; the others have no known cause. D and trimming were read from the DNA, whereas the V and J calls and clone size are those reported in that table. The sample yields about 15,000 clones; roughly three fifths were counted once. In total, the top ten clones hold 2% to 3% of the sample.

In the case of this clone: Its recognized antigen is unknown. Base quality data are lacking; no much larger clone is found one base away.

The TCR comes from a person aged 35-79 years with oral cavity squamous cell carcinoma. Recombination linked TRBV6-5 to TRBJ1-3, with a tentative D gene TRBD1 over 6 matching bases. Here the sequenced sample was PBMCs, taken before nivolumab (anti-PD-1) treatment. The encoded CDR3 is CASSLGGASGNTIYF. The DNA reads TGTGCCAGCAGTTTGGGGGGGGCGTCTGGAAACACCATATATTTT.